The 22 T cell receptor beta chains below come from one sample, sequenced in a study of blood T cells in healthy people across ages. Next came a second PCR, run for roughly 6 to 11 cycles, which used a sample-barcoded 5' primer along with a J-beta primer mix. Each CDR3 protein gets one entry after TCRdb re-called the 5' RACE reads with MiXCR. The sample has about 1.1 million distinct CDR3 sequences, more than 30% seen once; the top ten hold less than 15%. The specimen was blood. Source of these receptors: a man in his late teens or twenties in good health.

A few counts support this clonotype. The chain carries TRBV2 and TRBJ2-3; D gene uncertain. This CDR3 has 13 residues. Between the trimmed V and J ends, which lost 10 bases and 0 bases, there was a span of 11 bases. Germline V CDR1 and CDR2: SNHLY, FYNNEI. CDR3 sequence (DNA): TGTGCCATCTGGACCACTAGCACAGATACGCAGTATTTT. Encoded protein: CAIWTTSTDTQYF. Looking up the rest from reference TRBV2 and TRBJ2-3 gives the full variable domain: EPEVTQTPSHQVTQMGQEVILRCVPISNHLYFYWYRQILGQKVEFLVSFYNNEISEKSEIFDDQFSVERPDGSNFTLKIRSTKLEDSAMYFCAIWTTSTDTQYFGPGTRLTVL.

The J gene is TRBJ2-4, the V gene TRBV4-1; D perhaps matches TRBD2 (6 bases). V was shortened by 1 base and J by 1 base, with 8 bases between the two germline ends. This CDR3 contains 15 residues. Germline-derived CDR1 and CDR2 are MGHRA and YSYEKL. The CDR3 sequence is CASSQVGGAKNIQYF. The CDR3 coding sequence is TGCGCCAGCAGCCAAGTTGGGGGGGCCAAAAACATTCAGTACTTC.

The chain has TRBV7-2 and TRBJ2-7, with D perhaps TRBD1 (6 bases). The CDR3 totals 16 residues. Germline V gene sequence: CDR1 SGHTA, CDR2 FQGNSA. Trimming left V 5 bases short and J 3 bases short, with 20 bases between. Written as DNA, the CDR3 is TGTGCCAGCAGCCAGGCCCGCGGACAGACCCACTACGAGCAGTACTTC. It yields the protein CASSQARGQTHYEQYF.

The CDR3: CSARTSGGLGTDTQYF. The CDR3 nucleotides read TGCAGTGCCCGGACTAGCGGGGGGCTTGGAACAGATACGCAGTATTTT. This chain uses TRBV20-1 with TRBJ2-3; 14 nucleotides match TRBD2. The germline gives CDR1 DFQATT, CDR2 SNEGSKA (reference sequence). This CDR3 has 16 residues. After removal of 6 bases from V and 3 bases from J, the junction contained 8 bases not matched to a gene.

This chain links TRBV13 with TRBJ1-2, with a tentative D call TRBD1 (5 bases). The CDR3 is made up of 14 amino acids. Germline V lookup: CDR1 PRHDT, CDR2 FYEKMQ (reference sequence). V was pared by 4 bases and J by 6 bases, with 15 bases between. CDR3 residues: CASSYEGREDGYTF. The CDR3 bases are TGTGCCAGCAGCTATGAGGGGCGCGAGGATGGCTACACCTTC.

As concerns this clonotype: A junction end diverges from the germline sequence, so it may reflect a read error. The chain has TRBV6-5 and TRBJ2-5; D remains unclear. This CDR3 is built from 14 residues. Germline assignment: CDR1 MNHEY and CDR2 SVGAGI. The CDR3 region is CASSDSAARETQYF. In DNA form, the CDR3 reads TGTGCCAGCAGTGACTCGGCTGCCAGGGAGACCCAGTACTTC.

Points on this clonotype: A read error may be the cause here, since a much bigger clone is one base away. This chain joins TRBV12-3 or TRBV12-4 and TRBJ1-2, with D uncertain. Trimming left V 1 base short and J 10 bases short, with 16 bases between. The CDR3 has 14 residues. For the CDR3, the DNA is TGTGCCAGCAGTTTAGATATTGTGGAGGCTGACTACACCTTC. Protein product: CASSLDIVEADYTF.

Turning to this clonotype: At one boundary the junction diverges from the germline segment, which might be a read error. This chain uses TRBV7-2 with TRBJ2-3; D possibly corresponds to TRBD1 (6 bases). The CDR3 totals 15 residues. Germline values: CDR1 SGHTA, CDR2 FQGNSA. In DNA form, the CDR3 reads TGTGCCGGCAGCTTAGTCGGGACACAGACAGATACGCAGTATTTT. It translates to CAGSLVGTQTDTQYF.

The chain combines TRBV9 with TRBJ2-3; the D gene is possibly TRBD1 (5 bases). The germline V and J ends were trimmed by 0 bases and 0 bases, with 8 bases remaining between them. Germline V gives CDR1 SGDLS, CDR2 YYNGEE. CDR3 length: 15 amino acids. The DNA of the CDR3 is TGTGCCAGCAGCGTAGGGGGCTCTAGCACAGATACGCAGTATTTT. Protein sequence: CASSVGGSSTDTQYF.

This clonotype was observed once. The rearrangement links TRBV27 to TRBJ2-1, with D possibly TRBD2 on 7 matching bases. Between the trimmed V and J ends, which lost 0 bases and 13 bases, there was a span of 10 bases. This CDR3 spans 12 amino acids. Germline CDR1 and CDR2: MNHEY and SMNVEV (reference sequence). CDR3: CASSLSRGAQFF. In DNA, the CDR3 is TGTGCCAGCAGTTTATCCCGGGGGGCCCAGTTCTTC.

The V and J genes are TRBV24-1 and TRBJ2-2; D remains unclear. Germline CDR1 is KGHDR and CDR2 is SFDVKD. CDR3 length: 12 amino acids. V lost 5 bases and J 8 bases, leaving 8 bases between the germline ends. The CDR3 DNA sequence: TGTGCCACCAGTGTACCTTCAGGGGAGCTGTTTTTT. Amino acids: CATSVPSGELFF.

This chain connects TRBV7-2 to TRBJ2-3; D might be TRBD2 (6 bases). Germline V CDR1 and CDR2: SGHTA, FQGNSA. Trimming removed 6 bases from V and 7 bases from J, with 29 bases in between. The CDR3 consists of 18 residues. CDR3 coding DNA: TGTGCCAGCAGTCTACCAGGTTCGGCTAGCCGGGGGATGTATACGCAGTATTTT. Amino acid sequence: CASSLPGSASRGMYTQYF.

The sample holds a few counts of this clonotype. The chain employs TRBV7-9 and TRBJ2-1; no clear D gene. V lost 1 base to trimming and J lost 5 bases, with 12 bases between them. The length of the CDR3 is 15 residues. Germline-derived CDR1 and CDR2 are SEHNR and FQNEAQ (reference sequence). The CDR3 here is CASSLVMGMDNEQFF. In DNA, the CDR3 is TGTGCCAGCAGCTTAGTTATGGGGATGGACAATGAGCAGTTCTTC. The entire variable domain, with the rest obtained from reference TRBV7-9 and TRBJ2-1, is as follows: DTGVSQNPRHKITKRGQNVTFRCDPISEHNRLYWYRQTLGQGPEFLTYFQNEAQLEKSRLLSDRFSAERPKGSFSTLEIQRTEQGDSAMYLCASSLVMGMDNEQFFGPGTRLTVL.

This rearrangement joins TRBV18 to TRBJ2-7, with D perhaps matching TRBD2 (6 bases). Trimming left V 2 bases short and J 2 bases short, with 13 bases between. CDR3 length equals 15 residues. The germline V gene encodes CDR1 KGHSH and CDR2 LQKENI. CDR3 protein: CASSPMSLATYEQYF. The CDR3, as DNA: TGTGCCAGCTCACCAATGTCTCTAGCGACCTACGAGCAGTACTTC.

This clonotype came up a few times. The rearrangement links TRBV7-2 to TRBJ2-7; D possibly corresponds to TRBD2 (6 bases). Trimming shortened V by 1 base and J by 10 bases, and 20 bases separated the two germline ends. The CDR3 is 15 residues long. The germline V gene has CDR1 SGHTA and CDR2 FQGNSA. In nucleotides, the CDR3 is TGTGCCAGCAGCTTAGAGGGGCTGCCCGGAGGGCCCCAGTACTTC. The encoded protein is CASSLEGLPGGPQYF.

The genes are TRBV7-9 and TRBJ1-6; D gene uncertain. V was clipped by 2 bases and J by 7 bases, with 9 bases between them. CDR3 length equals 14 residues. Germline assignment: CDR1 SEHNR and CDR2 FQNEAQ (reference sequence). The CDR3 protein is CASSLLGENSPLHF. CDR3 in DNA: TGTGCCAGCAGCTTACTCGGTGAAAATTCACCCCTCCACTTT.

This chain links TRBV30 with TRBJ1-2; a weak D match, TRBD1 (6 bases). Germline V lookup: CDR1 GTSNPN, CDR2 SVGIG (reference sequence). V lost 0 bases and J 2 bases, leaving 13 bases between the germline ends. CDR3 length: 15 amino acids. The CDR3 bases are TGTGCCTGGAGTGTACCAAGTACAGGGAACTATGGCTACACCTTC. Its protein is CAWSVPSTGNYGYTF.

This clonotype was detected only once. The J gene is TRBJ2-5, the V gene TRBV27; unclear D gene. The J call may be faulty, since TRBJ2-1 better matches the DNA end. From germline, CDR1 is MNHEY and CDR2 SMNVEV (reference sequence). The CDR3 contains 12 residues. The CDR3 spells CASSTNQETQFF. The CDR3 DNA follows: TGTGCCAGCAGTACTAACCAAGAGACCCAGTTCTTC.

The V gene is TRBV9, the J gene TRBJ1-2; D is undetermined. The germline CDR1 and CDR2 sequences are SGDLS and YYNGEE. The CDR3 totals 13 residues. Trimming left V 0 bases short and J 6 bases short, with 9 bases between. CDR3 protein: CASSVVGFDGYTF. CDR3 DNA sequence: TGTGCCAGCAGCGTAGTAGGTTTCGATGGCTACACCTTC.

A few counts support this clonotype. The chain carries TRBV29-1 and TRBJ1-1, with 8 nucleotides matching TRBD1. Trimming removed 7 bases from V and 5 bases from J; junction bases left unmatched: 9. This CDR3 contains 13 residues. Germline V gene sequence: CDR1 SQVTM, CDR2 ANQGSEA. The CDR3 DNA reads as TGCAGCGCCTCAGACAGGGGTTTAACTGAAGCTTTCTTT. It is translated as CSASDRGLTEAFF. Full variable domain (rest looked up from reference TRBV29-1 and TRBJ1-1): SAVISQKPSRDICQRGTSLTIQCQVDSQVTMMFWYRQQPGQSLTLIATANQGSEATYESGFVIDKFPISRPNLTFSTLTVSNMSPEDSSIYLCSASDRGLTEAFFGQGTRLTVV.

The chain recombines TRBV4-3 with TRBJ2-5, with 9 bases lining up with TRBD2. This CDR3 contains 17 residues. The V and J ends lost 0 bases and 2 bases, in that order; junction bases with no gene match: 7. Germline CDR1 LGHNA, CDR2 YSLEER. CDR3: CASSQDWAGGLQETQYF. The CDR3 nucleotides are TGCGCCAGCAGCCAAGATTGGGCGGGGGGGTTACAAGAGACCCAGTACTTC.

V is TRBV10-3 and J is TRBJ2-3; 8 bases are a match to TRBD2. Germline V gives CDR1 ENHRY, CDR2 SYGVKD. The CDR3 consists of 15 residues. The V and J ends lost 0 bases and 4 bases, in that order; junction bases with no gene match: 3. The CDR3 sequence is CAISESSGGADTQYF. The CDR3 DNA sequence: TGTGCCATCAGTGAGTCGAGCGGGGGTGCAGATACGCAGTATTTT.